This record looks at one T cell receptor beta chain sequence and its context. Its cognate antigen is unknown. Repertoires were generated with immunoSEQ multiplex PCR, while TCRdb's copy carries only in-frame clones and drops some. The sample holds 200,000 or so clones, 80% to 90% seen once. This specimen comes from a study of T cell responses to AZD1222 COVID-19 vaccine. Study-wide findings and caveats: The study reported that nearly half of spike-specific TCRs target unmutated variant regions. Clonal diversity was possibly underestimated; the donors were predominantly white British and more often female. CD4 TCRs linked to vaccination spanned spike, dominating at 160-218 and 743-854.

Germline CDR1 reads KGHDR; CDR2 reads SFDVKD. This CDR3 comprises 14 residues. Between the trimmed V and J ends, which lost 3 bases and 5 bases, there was a span of 11 bases. The starting material was peripheral blood, obtained on day 0 of MenACWY control vaccination. The sequence was collected from an adult in good health. The chain combines TRBV24-1 with TRBJ2-3; a weak D match, TRBD1 (5 bases). The CDR3 DNA sequence: TGTGCCACCAGTGATGGAACAGGAAAAGATACGCAGTATTTT. It yields the protein CATSDGTGKDTQYF.